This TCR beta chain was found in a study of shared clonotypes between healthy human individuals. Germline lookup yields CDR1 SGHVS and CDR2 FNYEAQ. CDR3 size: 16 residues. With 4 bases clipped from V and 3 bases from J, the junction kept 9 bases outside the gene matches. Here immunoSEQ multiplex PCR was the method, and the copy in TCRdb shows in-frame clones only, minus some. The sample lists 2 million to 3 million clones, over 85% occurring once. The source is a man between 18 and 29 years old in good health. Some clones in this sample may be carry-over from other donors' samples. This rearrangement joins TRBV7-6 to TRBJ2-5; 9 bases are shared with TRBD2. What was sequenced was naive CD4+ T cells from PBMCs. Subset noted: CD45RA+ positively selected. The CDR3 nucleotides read TGTGCCAGCAGCTCCCCCCAGCGGGAGGCCAAAGAGACCCAGTACTTC. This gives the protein CASSSPQREAKETQYF.